The sequence of this T cell receptor (beta chain) was determined in a study of T cell responses to AZD1222 COVID-19 vaccine. In the case of this clone: The target antigen is unknown.

Whole-study results and caveats: Repertoires were sampled only after the peak T cell response. CD4 TCRs covered the whole spike, strongest at regions 160-218 and 743-854. Baseline seropositives among AZD1222 recipients totaled only five or six. Donors were mostly white British, more females; clonal diversity possibly underestimated.

CDR1 is ENHRY, CDR2 SYGVKD, per germline. This CDR3 contains 11 residues. With 4 bases removed from V and 5 bases from J, the gap between germline ends came to 3 bases. The data were produced by immunoSEQ multiplex PCR, yet TCRdb's version contains in-frame clones alone and is incomplete. The sample lists 150,000 or so clones; around 89% were seen once. The receptor's source is an adult who received the MenACWY meningococcal vaccine as a control. The sequencing here drew on peripheral blood, taken 28 days after the second dose of the MenACWY control vaccine. The chain recombines TRBV10-3 with TRBJ2-1, with unresolved D. The CDR3 loop reads CAISGDNEQFF. In DNA form, the CDR3 reads TGTGCCATCAGTGGGGACAATGAGCAGTTCTTC.